This TCR beta chain was found in a study of blood T cells in healthy people across ages. Through a sample-barcoded 5' primer and a J-beta primer mix, a second PCR was run for about 6 to 12 cycles. Through a template-switch adaptor with 12 random nucleotides, each cDNA molecule received a tag. MiXCR, applied by TCRdb to the 5' RACE reads, yields one record per CDR3 protein. The sample contains fewer than 1.5 million distinct CDR3 sequences, approximately 38% of which appear only once. Donors were systemically healthy Caucasian individuals from Russia aged 6 to 90 years. Each donor's blood draw was roughly 9.5 milliliters of peripheral blood. Each sample used at least 6 million PBMCs. CDR1 and CDR2 from the germline V gene are SGHRS and YFSETQ. CDR3 length: 16 residues. Trimming removed 0 bases from V and 0 bases from J, with 12 bases in between.

Material for sequencing was blood. V usage is TRBV5-1 and J usage is TRBJ1-1; D gene unclear. This clonotype was sampled from a woman under 30 in good health. CDR3 region: CASSLGSETMNTEAFF. CDR3 in DNA: TGCGCCAGCAGCTTGGGGTCAGAGACCATGAACACTGAAGCTTTCTTT.